The 21 T cell receptor beta chains below come from one sample, sequenced in a study of T cell responses to AZD1222 COVID-19 vaccine. Assay used: immunoSEQ multiplex PCR; TCRdb lists only in-frame clones, some missing. The sample shows 54,000 or so clones, roughly 90% of them seen only once. Specimen: peripheral blood, collected on day 0 of AZD1222 vaccination. These receptors were obtained from an adult in good health.

J is TRBJ2-7 and V is TRBV27; 12 bases are shared with TRBD2. The CDR3 covers 12 residues. Trimming at V came to 11 bases and at J to 4 bases, leaving 3 bases not matched to a gene. Germline CDR1 MNHEY, CDR2 SMNVEV (reference sequence). Here the CDR3 DNA reads TGTGCCGGCCTAGCGGGAGGGTACGAGCAGTACTTC. It is translated as CAGLAGGYEQYF.

The chain is built from TRBV10-2 and TRBJ2-7; TRBD1 matches at 10 bases. The ends lost 2 bases at V and 1 base at J; junction bases unmatched: 2. The CDR3 has 15 amino acids. Per germline, CDR1 WSHSY and CDR2 SAAADI. Here the CDR3 reads CASSEPGQGSYEQYF. The DNA for the CDR3 is TGCGCCAGCAGTGAGCCGGGACAGGGGTCCTACGAGCAGTACTTC.

The sample holds one count of this clone. This chain uses TRBV10-2 with TRBJ2-1; D remains unclear. The germline gives CDR1 WSHSY, CDR2 SAAADI. The length of the CDR3 is 12 residues. Between the trimmed V and J ends, which lost 4 bases and 8 bases, there was a span of 9 bases. The CDR3, as DNA: TGCGCCAGCAGTGGTATGGGCGATGAGCAGTTCTTC. This sequence encodes CASSGMGDEQFF.

This clone was seen only once. Other DNA sequences within the sample encode an identical CDR3. The chain has TRBV9 and TRBJ1-5; 7 bases agree with TRBD1. Per germline, CDR1 SGDLS and CDR2 YYNGEE. The CDR3 covers 14 residues. V lost 3 bases, J lost 0 bases, and 0 bases stayed unmatched. Here the CDR3 reads CASSGQGSNQPQHF. DNA of the CDR3: TGTGCCAGCAGCGGACAGGGTAGCAATCAGCCCCAGCATTTT.

The rearrangement links TRBV11-2 to TRBJ2-3; 7 nucleotides agree with TRBD2. The CDR3 sequence is 15 residues long. Germline V gives CDR1 SGHAT, CDR2 FQNNGV. V shed 2 bases and J 1 base; nucleotides not matched to a gene: 3. As DNA, the CDR3 is TGTGCCAGCAGCTTACTAGCGGCCGGCACAGATACGCAGTATTTT. Protein product: CASSLLAAGTDTQYF.

The gene calls are TRBV28 and TRBJ1-5; D ambiguous. Germline V lookup: CDR1 MDHEN, CDR2 SYDVKM. V was trimmed by 5 bases and J by 3 bases, leaving 11 bases between them. This CDR3 has 14 residues. In DNA form, the CDR3 reads TGTGCCAGCAGTCGTGGACGGTACAATCAGCCCCAGCATTTT. Protein: CASSRGRYNQPQHF. The entire variable domain, with the rest obtained from reference TRBV28 and TRBJ1-5, is as follows: DVKVTQSSRYLVKRTGEKVFLECVQDMDHENMFWYRQDPGLGLRLIYFSYDVKMKEKGDIPEGYSVSREKKERFSLILESASTNQTSMYLCASSRGRYNQPQHFGDGTRLSIL.

The chain carries TRBV6-1 and TRBJ1-2; 10 bases fit TRBD1. V gave up 0 bases and J gave up 0 bases; unmatched junction bases: 10. The germline V gene has CDR1 MNHNS and CDR2 SASEGT. The CDR3 has 19 residues. CDR3 loop: CASSEARWGQGRPNYGYTF. The CDR3 DNA sequence: TGTGCCAGCAGTGAAGCGCGCTGGGGACAGGGGCGACCTAACTATGGCTACACCTTC.

This clone was found once. V gene TRBV3-1 (or the pseudogene TRBV3-2) combines with J gene TRBJ1-5, with 8 bases matching TRBD1. The CDR3 is 18 amino acids. J lost 0 bases, V lost 1 base, and 8 bases had no gene match. In germline, CDR1 is LGHDT, CDR2 YNNKEL (reference sequence). The CDR3 sequence is CASSQGPGGRYSNQPQHF. In DNA, the CDR3 is TGTGCCAGCAGCCAAGGGCCAGGGGGCCGTTATAGCAATCAGCCCCAGCATTTT.

This chain links TRBV5-6 with TRBJ1-3; TRBD1 might be the D (6 bases). The CDR3 has 14 residues. With 1 base removed from V and 4 bases from J, the gap between germline ends came to 9 bases. Germline CDR1 SGHDT, CDR2 YYEEEE. The CDR3 protein is CASSLSGGGNTIYF. CDR3 in DNA: TGTGCCAGCAGCTTGTCGGGGGGCGGAAACACCATATATTTT.

The CDR3 DNA reads as TGTGCCAGCAGCCTTGGCGTAGCGAGTGACACCGGGGAGCTGTTTTTT. This encodes CASSLGVASDTGELFF. The rearrangement links TRBV7-6 to TRBJ2-2, with D tentatively TRBD2 (5 bases). CDR1 and CDR2 (germline): SGHVS, FNYEAQ. The CDR3 has 16 residues. Trimming shortened V by 5 bases and J by 3 bases, and 16 bases separated the two germline ends.

This clone was recorded only once. The rearrangement joins TRBV7-2 to TRBJ2-1; 8 bases line up with TRBD2. CDR3 length equals 13 residues. J gave up 5 bases and V 6 bases, and 3 bases lay outside the gene matches. Germline V gene sequence: CDR1 SGHTA, CDR2 FQGNSA. The CDR3 here is CASRTSENNEQFF. CDR3 sequence (DNA): TGTGCCAGCAGGACTAGCGAAAACAATGAGCAGTTCTTC. Filled out from reference TRBV7-2 and TRBJ2-1, the complete variable domain reads GAGVSQSPSNKVTEKGKDVELRCDPISGHTALYWYRQSLGQGLEFLIYFQGNSAPDKSGLPSDRFSAERTGGSVSTLTIQRTQQEDSAVYLCASRTSENNEQFFGPGTRLTVL.

This chain uses TRBV28 with TRBJ2-1; 7 bases map to TRBD2. The CDR3 has 21 residues. The trim removed 1 base at V and 8 bases at J, leaving 26 bases unmatched. The germline V gene encodes CDR1 MDHEN and CDR2 SYDVKM. The DNA for the CDR3 is TGTGCCAGCAGTTTATTAGGTGGGACTTCAGCGGGGTCACGCGAGTCCGATGAGCAGTTCTTC. This translates into CASSLLGGTSAGSRESDEQFF.

The rearrangement joins TRBV6-2 or TRBV6-3 to TRBJ2-7; D unresolved. The V end lost 0 bases, the J end lost 1 base, and 10 bases lay between the germline ends. CDR3 size: 15 residues. Germline V gives CDR1 MNHEY, CDR2 SVGEGT. In nucleotides, the CDR3 is TGTGCCAGCAGTTACTCGAAAGTGACTTCCTACGAGCAGTACTTC. It yields the protein CASSYSKVTSYEQYF.

This chain links TRBV10-2 with TRBJ2-3; D might be TRBD2 (6 bases). V was cut by 6 bases and J by 8 bases, with 12 bases left in between. CDR1 WSHSY and CDR2 SAAADI come from the germline V gene. The CDR3 has 12 amino acids. The CDR3 bases are TGCGCCAGCAGCACCCAGGGAGGTACGCAGTATTTT. Amino acid sequence: CASSTQGGTQYF.

The rearrangement links TRBV28 to TRBJ1-5; D perhaps matches TRBD1 (5 bases). Germline V gene sequence: CDR1 MDHEN, CDR2 SYDVKM. The CDR3 spans 15 residues. V was trimmed by 2 bases and J by 0 bases, leaving 8 bases between them. The CDR3 loop is CASSLEGDSNQPQHF. CDR3 nucleotides: TGTGCCAGCAGTTTAGAAGGGGATAGCAATCAGCCCCAGCATTTT.

The CDR3 sequence: CASTPIGGTSTNEKLFF. In DNA form, the CDR3 reads TGTGCCAGCACCCCAATAGGAGGGACGTCAACTAATGAAAAACTGTTTTTT. V usage is TRBV28 and J usage is TRBJ1-4, with a weak D call TRBD1 (5 bases). The CDR3 is made up of 17 amino acids. Between the trimmed V and J ends, which lost 7 bases and 0 bases, there was a span of 18 bases. Germline V gene data show CDR1 as MDHEN and CDR2 as SYDVKM.

V is TRBV6-5 and J is TRBJ2-7; 9 bases line up with TRBD1. This CDR3 has 13 amino acids. Germline lookup yields CDR1 MNHEY and CDR2 SVGAGI. The junction had 5 bases not matched to a gene; V was cut back by 10 bases and J by 1 base. The CDR3 region is CATSGTGSYEQYF. Here the CDR3 DNA reads TGTGCCACCTCCGGGACAGGGTCCTACGAGCAGTACTTC.

The chain has TRBV7-9 and TRBJ2-3; TRBD2 is a possible D gene (5 bases). V was pared by 5 bases and J by 0 bases, with 12 bases between. There are 15 residues in the CDR3. Germline V gives CDR1 SEHNR, CDR2 FQNEAQ (reference sequence). CDR3 loop: CASSPGSTSTDTQYF. The CDR3 DNA reads as TGTGCCAGCAGCCCGGGGAGCACTAGCACAGATACGCAGTATTTT.

CDR3 DNA: TGCGCCAGCACCCTCGGGGGCGGGCCCTCCTACAATGAGCAGTTCTTC. Its translation is CASTLGGGPSYNEQFF. The gene calls are TRBV5-1 and TRBJ2-1; D may correspond to TRBD1 or TRBD2 (6 bases each). V was shortened by 6 bases and J by 0 bases, with 16 bases between the two germline ends. Germline V gene sequence: CDR1 SGHRS, CDR2 YFSETQ. The CDR3 totals 16 residues.

J is TRBJ1-2 and V is TRBV28, with D perhaps TRBD1 (5 bases). Trimming pared 4 bases from V and 7 bases from J, leaving 13 bases between. This CDR3 is 13 amino acids long. CDR1 is MDHEN, CDR2 SYDVKM, per germline. The DNA for the CDR3 is TGTGCCAGCAGTTACCAGGGCAGGCTTGGCTACACCTTC. Encoded protein: CASSYQGRLGYTF.

The chain employs TRBV4-1 and TRBJ2-1; TRBD2 aligns across 13 bases. Germline assignment: CDR1 MGHRA and CDR2 YSYEKL. V lost 4 bases and J lost 0; bases outside the gene matches: 12. The CDR3 spans 20 residues. CDR3 loop: CASSPLTLAGGPNSYNEQFF. CDR3 coding DNA: TGCGCCAGCAGCCCCTTAACACTAGCGGGAGGGCCCAACTCCTACAATGAGCAGTTCTTC.